The TCR beta chain described here comes from a study of blood T cells in healthy people across ages. Together with a sample-barcoded 5' primer, a J-beta primer mix was included in a second PCR lasting roughly 6 to 12 cycles. Tags on each cDNA molecule came from a template-switch adaptor with 12 random nucleotides. Every sample produced at least 2.5 million CDR3-containing paired-end reads. From the 5' RACE reads, TCRdb called clonotypes with MiXCR, one entry per CDR3 protein. Of about 680,000 distinct CDR3 sequences in the sample, around half were seen once. A remark on this clonotype: The target antigen is unknown. This sequence may be a read error, since a much larger clone differs from it by one base.

Findings of the study overall: Because donor CMV status was unknown, expanded clonotype changes were possibly confounded.

Germline assignment: CDR1 ENHRY and CDR2 SYGVKD. V dropped 2 bases and J dropped 12; count of bases not matched to a gene: 7. CDR3 length: 13 amino acids. This TCR derives from a woman aged 60 to 75 in good health. What was sequenced was blood. This rearrangement joins TRBV10-3 to TRBJ2-7; TRBD2 matches 10 bases. The CDR3 loop reads CAISEALAGARYF. The CDR3 bases are TGTGCCATCAGTGAGGCTCTAGCGGGAGCCCGGTACTTC.